This T cell receptor (beta chain) was found in a study of response to subunit inactivated influenza vaccine. TCRdb used MiXCR to reprocess the RT-PCR reads, holding one entry per CDR3 protein. The top ten clones hold around 10% of a sample with about 570,000 distinct CDR3 sequences, around 11% of them seen once. CDR1 is DFQATT and CDR2 is SNEGSKA in the germline V gene (reference sequence). The CDR3 is made up of 14 amino acids. The V and J ends lost 2 bases and 7 bases respectively, with 12 bases between them. These data also featured in a second study, about T cells expressing NK-cell markers. Turning to that study: The authors made TCR beta cDNA libraries by 5'RACE template switching. This switching added a universal primer site and UMIs. An anti-gamma-delta TCR antibody was added in several experiments. It restricted sorting to alpha-beta TCR-expressing T cells. In several donors, dominant clonotypes made up about 25-60.1% of CD3+CD56-NKG2C+ cells.

This sample comprised PBMCs from blood, obtained on the day of vaccination. The chain carries TRBV20-1 and TRBJ1-6; TRBD1 is a possible D gene (5 bases). This TCR was recovered from a man in his forties or fifties who received an inactivated influenza vaccine. In DNA, the CDR3 is TGCAGTGCTAGATCCGGGACGGAGAATTCACCCCTCCACTTT. Protein: CSARSGTENSPLHF.